These T cell receptor beta chains were read from a single sample in a study of T cells of healthy individuals. TCRdb itself ran the 5' RACE reads through MiXCR, one entry per CDR3 protein. Among 53,000 or so distinct CDR3 sequences, about 15% were seen once, and the ten largest hold roughly a sixth. The receptors originated from a human donor in good health. Each CDR3 is given with its conserved first and last residue. D genes are given only for firm matches. Clone size, where shown, is once, few, many, or a class for clones that have expanded.

v_gene	d_gene	j_gene	abundance	len	CDR3nt	CDR3aa
TRBV5-4	TRBD1	TRBJ2-7	few	15	TGTGCCAGCAGCTTGGACGGACAGGGGGCGCATGAGCAGTACTTC	CASSLDGQGAHEQYF
TRBV5-1	TRBD1	TRBJ1-1	few	14	TGCGCCAGCAGCTTGGAGGACAGGGACACTGAAGCTTTCTTT	CASSLEDRDTEAFF
TRBV11-2	-	TRBJ2-7	many	14	TGTGCCAGCAGCTTCGGGGCGGGACACTACGAGCAGTACTTC	CASSFGAGHYEQYF
TRBV5-4	-	TRBJ2-4	-	17	TGTGCCAGCAGCTTGGATGGGGGATTGATCGCCAAAAACATTCAGTACTTC	CASSLDGGLIAKNIQYF
TRBV29-1	-	TRBJ2-3	many	12	TGCAGCGTTGGTTCGGACACAGATACGCAGTATTTT	CSVGSDTDTQYF
TRBV3-1	-	TRBJ1-5	-	15	TGTGCCAGCAGCGACAGCCTAGATAGCAATCAGCCCCAGCATTTT	CASSDSLDSNQPQHF
TRBV3-1	-	TRBJ2-5	-	11	TGTGCCAGCAGCACCGGGGAGACCCAGTACTTC	CASSTGETQYF
TRBV5-1	-	TRBJ2-1	many	15	TGCGCCAGCAGCTTCCCCAAGGAACAATACAATGAGCAGTTCTTC	CASSFPKEQYNEQFF
TRBV7-2	-	TRBJ1-2	few	14	TGTGCCAGCAGCTTGGGCCCAGCTGGCGGTGGCTACACCTTC	CASSLGPAGGGYTF
TRBV7-2	-	TRBJ2-7	-	17	TGTGCCAGCAGCATTTCTCAACGCCGGGACACCCCCTACGAGCAGTACTTC	CASSISQRRDTPYEQYF
TRBV7-2	-	TRBJ2-3	-	13	TGTGCCAGCAGCTCGGGCCCGTTGGATACGCAGTATTTT	CASSSGPLDTQYF
TRBV5-6	TRBD1	TRBJ2-7	many	13	TGTGCCAGCAGTAACAGGGGCTCGGACGAGCAGTACTTC	CASSNRGSDEQYF
TRBV7-9	-	TRBJ2-3	many	13	TGTGCCAGCAGCTTAGTGTATCCAGATACGCAGTATTTT	CASSLVYPDTQYF
TRBV6-1	TRBD1	TRBJ2-6	-	16	TGTGCCAGCACTGAGACAGGGGGGTCTGGGGCCAACGTCCTGACTTTC	CASTETGGSGANVLTF
TRBV7-8	-	TRBJ1-1	few	15	TGTGCCAGCAGCCTCGTAAGGGTGGGCGCCACTGAAGCTTTCTTT	CASSLVRVGATEAFF
TRBV20-1	TRBD2	TRBJ2-7	many	13	TGCAGTGCAACGGGACTAGCGGGAGTAGAGCAGTACTTC	CSATGLAGVEQYF
TRBV12-3/TRBV12-4	-	TRBJ2-7	-	14	TGTGCCAGCAGACCGCGGACGGGATCCTACGAGCAGTACTTC	CASRPRTGSYEQYF
TRBV7-2	TRBD2	TRBJ2-3	few	18	TGTGCCAGCAGCTTAAGACTCCTAGCGGGGGGCCAAACAGATACGCAGTATTTT	CASSLRLLAGGQTDTQYF
TRBV19	TRBD2	TRBJ2-1	once	16	TGTGCCAGTAGTCCCCGCGGGGGGCCCGGCTACAATGAGCAGTTCTTC	CASSPRGGPGYNEQFF
TRBV19	TRBD1	TRBJ2-7	-	15	TGTGCCAGTAGTATGACGGGACAGCTGACCTACGAGCAGTACTTC	CASSMTGQLTYEQYF
TRBV23-1	TRBD1	TRBJ2-3	many	18	TGCGCCAGCAGTCAAACTAACCGAGGGACAGGTAGCACAGATACGCAGTATTTT	CASSQTNRGTGSTDTQYF
TRBV29-1	-	TRBJ2-5	-	14	TGCAGCGTTGAAGATGGACCGACGGGAGAGACCCAGTACTTC	CSVEDGPTGETQYF